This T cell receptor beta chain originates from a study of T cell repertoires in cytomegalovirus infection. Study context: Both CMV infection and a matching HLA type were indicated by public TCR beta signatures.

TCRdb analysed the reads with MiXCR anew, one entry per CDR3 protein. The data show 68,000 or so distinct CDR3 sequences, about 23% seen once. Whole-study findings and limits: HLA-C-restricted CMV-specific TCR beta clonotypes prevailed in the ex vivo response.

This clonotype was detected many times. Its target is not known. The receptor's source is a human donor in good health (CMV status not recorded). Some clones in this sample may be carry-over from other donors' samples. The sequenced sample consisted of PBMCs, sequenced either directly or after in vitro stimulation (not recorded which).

The CDR3 reads CASSGMDLSGANVLTF. CDR3 DNA sequence: TGTGCCAGCAGCGGAATGGACCTCTCTGGGGCCAACGTCCTGACTTTC. The gene calls are TRBV11-2 and TRBJ2-6; the D is unclear. This CDR3 comprises 16 residues. Looked up from germline, CDR1 is SGHAT and CDR2 is FQNNGV. V lost 5 bases to trimming and J lost 0 bases, with 11 bases between them.